This TCR beta chain was sequenced in a study of vaccination and CD4 T cells after COVID-19. Study at large: Both day-14 and day-161-to-241 post-vaccine samples exist for three convalescent patients. The authors used overlapping spike peptides from SARS-CoV-2, HCoV-NL63, HCoV-OC43 and HCoV-229E to stimulate cells. Regarding the study as a whole: Convalescent patients had a median approximately 90% of reactive clones appearing only post-vaccination.

Oncomine TCR Beta short-read sequencing was applied to DNA from cultured CD4+ T cells. Genomic DNA from cultured CD4+ T cells was extracted. TCRdb redid the calling of the PCR reads with MiXCR, one entry per CDR3 protein. The sample lists tens of thousands of distinct CDR3 sequences, 30% to 45% occurring once. This clonotype came up a few times. Its antigen is undetermined. Germline V lookup: CDR1 SGHTA, CDR2 FQGNSA. The V gene end was trimmed by 6 bases and the J gene end by 7 bases; junction bases not matched to a gene: 9. This CDR3 comprises 13 residues. Time point here: late sampling 161 to 241 days after vaccination in three convalescent patients. Treatment noted: 10-day PBMC culture with coronavirus spike peptide pools or control peptides (ViraFEST assay).

The rearrangement joins TRBV7-2 to TRBJ2-7; TRBD1 matches at 7 bases. The source material was CD4+ T cells from blood, cultured in vitro, sampled about 7 months after SARS-CoV-2 vaccination. The sequence was obtained from a human donor who had recovered from COVID-19. This CDR3 reads CASSRGTVREQYF. DNA for the CDR3: TGTGCCAGCAGTAGGGGGACAGTGAGAGAGCAGTACTTC.